Shown below are 30 T cell receptor beta chains from a single sample sequenced in a study of blood T cell repertoires in COVID-19. Some clones are missing from TCRdb's copy, which holds only in-frame ones; the method was immunoSEQ multiplex PCR. In the table there are about 110,000 clones, less than 75% of which are singletons. The material sequenced was peripheral blood. Receptors originate from a woman aged 40 to 49 with acute or convalescent COVID-19.

Only a few counts were recorded for this clone. The chain joins TRBV7-2 to TRBJ2-3, with unresolved D. The V gene's germline CDR1 is SGHTA and CDR2 FQGNSA. Trimming left V 5 bases short and J 5 bases short, with 11 bases between. The CDR3 is 13 residues long. CDR3: CASSPPKQDTQYF. The CDR3 bases are TGTGCCAGCAGCCCCCCAAAGCAAGATACGCAGTATTTT.

V usage is TRBV28 and J usage is TRBJ1-5; 11 bases map to TRBD1. There are 15 residues in the CDR3. CDR1 MDHEN and CDR2 SYDVKM come from the germline V gene. J was trimmed by 9 bases and V by 10 bases; bases with no gene match: 14. The CDR3 DNA is TGTGCCACCTCGAAATCGGGACAGGGGGTTCGGCCCCAGCATTTT. Translation: CATSKSGQGVRPQHF.

The V call is TRBV12-3 or TRBV12-4, the J call TRBJ1-2, with a possible D match to TRBD1 (6 bases). CDR3 length equals 12 residues. Trimming shortened V by 6 bases and J by 2 bases, and 7 bases separated the two germline ends. For the CDR3, the DNA is TGTGCCAGCAGGGGACAAAACTATGGCTACACCTTC. Protein: CASRGQNYGYTF.

The chain uses TRBV9 and TRBJ2-7; TRBD1 matches 9 bases. The CDR3 spans 14 residues. With V trimmed by 0 bases and J by 3 bases, 1 base remained unmatched. Germline V gene sequence: CDR1 SGDLS, CDR2 YYNGEE. CDR3: CASSVGTGVYEQYF. The CDR3, as DNA: TGTGCCAGCAGCGTAGGGACAGGGGTCTACGAGCAGTACTTC.

The chain links TRBV9 to TRBJ2-2; D is perhaps TRBD1 (6 bases). The germline gives CDR1 SGDLS, CDR2 YYNGEE. Trimming cost V 0 bases and J 4 bases, with 13 bases left between them. This CDR3 has 16 amino acids. The CDR3 loop is CASSVGAGVGTGELFF. The CDR3 DNA reads TGTGCCAGCAGCGTAGGGGCAGGGGTGGGCACCGGGGAGCTGTTTTTT.

This chain connects TRBV4-2 to TRBJ2-7; weak D call: TRBD2 (7 bases). Germline V gene data show CDR1 as LGHNA and CDR2 as YNFKEQ. This CDR3 spans 16 amino acids. Trimming stripped 2 bases from V and 3 bases from J, with 17 bases between. The DNA of the CDR3 is TGTGCCAGCAGCCAACAGGCAGGGGAGGGTAACTACGAGCAGTACTTC. This encodes CASSQQAGEGNYEQYF.

This chain connects TRBV9 to TRBJ2-1, with 11 bases fitting TRBD1. This CDR3 has 15 amino acids. V dropped 2 bases and J dropped 7; count of bases not matched to a gene: 5. CDR1 and CDR2 from the germline V gene are SGDLS and YYNGEE. The CDR3 region has the DNA TGTGCCAGCAGCGTGGACAGGGGGCGAGAGAATGAGCAGTTCTTC. It yields the protein CASSVDRGRENEQFF.

The V call is TRBV5-1, the J call TRBJ2-1; the D gene is possibly TRBD2 (6 bases). The V and J ends lost 5 bases and 0 bases respectively, with 12 bases between them. Germline-derived CDR1 and CDR2 are SGHRS and YFSETQ. The CDR3 is 15 amino acids. The CDR3 sequence: CASRPGGSSYNEQFF. The CDR3 DNA sequence: TGCGCCAGCAGGCCCGGGGGAAGCTCCTACAATGAGCAGTTCTTC.

The chain combines TRBV7-9 with TRBJ2-3; 10 nucleotides match TRBD2. Looked up from germline, CDR1 is SEHNR and CDR2 is FQNEAQ (reference sequence). After removal of 6 bases from V and 5 bases from J, the junction contained 5 bases not matched to a gene. This CDR3 comprises 14 residues. CDR3 residues: CASRAAGGLDTQYF. The CDR3 DNA reads as TGTGCCAGCAGGGCAGCGGGGGGGCTAGATACGCAGTATTTT.

The chain has TRBV5-1 and TRBJ1-3; D not certain. Germline loops: CDR1 SGHRS, CDR2 YFSETQ. Trimming took off 2 bases at V and 0 bases at J, with 15 bases between the two ends. The CDR3 covers 17 residues. CDR3 nucleotides: TGCGCCAGCAGCTTAATACCGGGAGCGCTCTCTGGAAACACCATATATTTT. Translation gives CASSLIPGALSGNTIYF.

The chain employs TRBV4-2 and TRBJ1-3, with unresolved D. Germline V lookup: CDR1 LGHNA, CDR2 YNFKEQ. The CDR3 is 16 residues long. V was cut by 0 bases and J by 6 bases, with 15 bases left in between. The CDR3 loop is CASSQDWSLVANTIYF. CDR3 nucleotide sequence: TGTGCCAGCAGCCAAGACTGGAGCTTGGTAGCAAACACCATATATTTT.

This rearrangement joins TRBV5-1 to TRBJ2-1; tentatively, D is TRBD2 (6 bases). This CDR3 spans 14 amino acids. Germline CDR1 reads SGHRS; CDR2 reads YFSETQ. With 4 bases removed from V and 4 bases from J, the gap between germline ends came to 12 bases. The CDR3: CASSIGREYNEQFF. CDR3 nucleotides: TGCGCCAGCAGCATCGGACGGGAGTACAATGAGCAGTTCTTC.

The chain employs TRBV28 and TRBJ1-4; maybe TRBD1 (5 bases). The V end lost 4 bases, the J end lost 0 bases, and 15 bases lay between the germline ends. The V gene's germline CDR1 is MDHEN and CDR2 SYDVKM. There are 17 residues in the CDR3. CDR3 nucleotide sequence: TGTGCCAGCAGTTCATCGTTCGGGACTGCAACTAATGAAAAACTGTTTTTT. Amino acids: CASSSSFGTATNEKLFF.

The J gene is TRBJ1-3, the V gene TRBV6-5; TRBD1 matches at 9 bases. Germline V gives CDR1 MNHEY, CDR2 SVGAGI. This CDR3 region has 16 residues. V dropped 2 bases and J dropped 5; count of bases not matched to a gene: 7. The CDR3: CASSYPIGQGRNTIYF. The CDR3 bases are TGTGCCAGCAGTTACCCCATCGGACAGGGGCGAAACACCATATATTTT.

This chain joins TRBV4-3 and TRBJ1-6; TRBD1 matches at 7 bases. V lost 4 bases, J lost 5 bases, and 11 bases stayed unmatched. Germline V gene lookup returns CDR1 LGHNA and CDR2 YSLEER. The length of the CDR3 is 17 residues. Written as DNA, the CDR3 is TGCGCCAGCAGCCTCGGGGAATGGGGACAGAATAATTCACCCCTCCACTTT. Encoded protein: CASSLGEWGQNNSPLHF.

The rearrangement links TRBV7-2 to TRBJ2-2; D perhaps matches TRBD2 (6 bases). This CDR3 is built from 16 residues. Trimming removed 2 bases at V and 8 bases at J, with 18 bases between. CDR1 SGHTA and CDR2 FQGNSA come from the germline V gene. For the CDR3, the DNA is TGTGCCAGCAGCTTAATCGCTTGGGACTTCGGGGGGGAGCTGTTTTTT. This translates into CASSLIAWDFGGELFF.

The chain is built from TRBV7-2 and TRBJ2-3; D is undetermined. V lost 5 bases to trimming and J lost 1 base, with 13 bases between them. CDR3 length: 15 amino acids. Germline loops: CDR1 SGHTA, CDR2 FQGNSA. The CDR3 sequence: CASSPALTRTDTQYF. In nucleotides, the CDR3 is TGTGCCAGCAGCCCCGCACTAACCCGCACAGATACGCAGTATTTT.

The chain has TRBV5-1 and TRBJ1-4, with D tentatively TRBD1 (5 bases). Per the germline V gene, CDR1 is SGHRS and CDR2 is YFSETQ. This CDR3 contains 13 residues. Trimming pared 3 bases from V and 8 bases from J, leaving 11 bases between. The CDR3 DNA is TGCGCCAGCAGCTCAGGGCTGGGGGAAAAACTGTTTTTT. Protein: CASSSGLGEKLFF.

The chain is built from TRBV11-2 and TRBJ2-7; D may be TRBD2 (5 bases). The V end lost 5 bases, the J end lost 2 bases, and 13 bases lay between the germline ends. The CDR3 loop spans 14 amino acids. CDR1 SGHAT and CDR2 FQNNGV come from the germline V gene. The CDR3 sequence is CASSVNLGAYEQYF. CDR3 nucleotide sequence: TGTGCCAGCAGCGTTAATTTGGGAGCCTACGAGCAGTACTTC.

The V gene is TRBV7-2, the J gene TRBJ1-5, with D unresolved. The V end was cut by 5 bases, the J end by 1 base, with 3 bases between. The germline V gene has CDR1 SGHTA and CDR2 FQGNSA. This CDR3 has 12 residues. The CDR3 DNA follows: TGTGCCAGCAGCGAGAGCAATCAGCCCCAGCATTTT. This encodes CASSESNQPQHF.

V usage is TRBV10-3 and J usage is TRBJ2-2; D call uncertain. The CDR3 is made up of 15 amino acids. Germline lookup yields CDR1 ENHRY and CDR2 SYGVKD. The V and J ends lost 2 bases and 1 base respectively, with 8 bases between them. This CDR3 is CAISEKLMNTGELFF. In DNA, the CDR3 is TGTGCCATCAGTGAGAAACTCATGAACACCGGGGAGCTGTTTTTT.

The chain combines TRBV28 with TRBJ1-1, with D hard to call. Trimming took off 7 bases at V and 0 bases at J, with 3 bases between the two ends. CDR1 and CDR2 from the germline V gene are MDHEN and SYDVKM. The length of the CDR3 is 11 residues. CDR3 nucleotide sequence: TGTGCCAGCACAGTGAACACTGAAGCTTTCTTT. Translating it yields CASTVNTEAFF.

This clone has only one observation. V usage is TRBV5-1 and J usage is TRBJ2-2, with 11 nucleotides matching TRBD2. Looked up from germline, CDR1 is SGHRS and CDR2 is YFSETQ. V shed 4 bases and J 6 bases; nucleotides not matched to a gene: 5. This CDR3 is built from 15 residues. The CDR3 loop reads CASSGSSGGSGELFF. CDR3 coding DNA: TGCGCCAGCAGCGGATCTAGCGGGGGGTCCGGGGAGCTGTTTTTT.

The chain recombines TRBV5-1 with TRBJ2-7; a weak D match, TRBD1 (7 bases). The germline V and J ends were trimmed by 0 bases and 4 bases, with 14 bases remaining between them. CDR3 length: 15 residues. Germline loops: CDR1 SGHRS, CDR2 YFSETQ. In nucleotides, the CDR3 is TGCGCCAGCAGCTTGGTACCAGGGGGGATGTACGAGCAGTACTTC. This codes for CASSLVPGGMYEQYF. Full variable domain (missing parts from reference TRBV5-1 and TRBJ2-7): KAGVTQTPRYLIKTRGQQVTLSCSPISGHRSVSWYQQTPGQGLQFLFEYFSETQRNKGNFPGRFSGRQFSNSRSEMNVSTLELGDSALYLCASSLVPGGMYEQYFGPGTRLTVT.

The V and J genes are TRBV3-1 (or the pseudogene TRBV3-2) and TRBJ2-2, with 9 bases lining up with TRBD1. The CDR3 covers 14 residues. V shed 5 bases, J shed 7 bases, and the junction held 5 bases outside the gene matches. Germline V gives CDR1 LGHDT, CDR2 YNNKEL (reference sequence). In DNA, the CDR3 is TGTGCCAGCAGCAAACAGGGGGCGATCGGGGAGCTGTTTTTT. Encoded protein: CASSKQGAIGELFF.

This chain connects TRBV7-9 to TRBJ1-2, with a possible D match to TRBD1 (6 bases). The V and J ends lost 5 bases and 8 bases respectively, with 18 bases between them. Germline CDR1 and CDR2: SEHNR and FQNEAQ (reference sequence). The CDR3 loop spans 14 amino acids. The CDR3 region is CASSDEYGGRGYTF. DNA of the CDR3: TGTGCCAGCAGCGACGAATACGGGGGGCGCGGCTACACCTTC. The variable domain in full, completed from reference TRBV7-9 and TRBJ1-2, reads DTGVSQNPRHKITKRGQNVTFRCDPISEHNRLYWYRQTLGQGPEFLTYFQNEAQLEKSRLLSDRFSAERPKGSFSTLEIQRTEQGDSAMYLCASSDEYGGRGYTFGSGTRLTVV.

The sample holds a few counts of this clone. This chain links TRBV25-1 with TRBJ2-2; possible D gene TRBD2, 6 bases. V was shortened by 6 bases and J by 6 bases, with 11 bases between the two germline ends. The CDR3 is 13 residues long. CDR1 is MGHDK and CDR2 is SYGVNS in the germline V gene. The CDR3, as DNA: TGTGCCAGCAGACACGGGGGTGCCGGGGAGCTGTTTTTT. Translation gives CASRHGGAGELFF.

This sequence joins TRBV5-1 and TRBJ1-1; maybe TRBD1 (5 bases). V dropped 4 bases and J dropped 1 base, with 11 bases sitting between them. The CDR3 has 14 residues. CDR1 and CDR2 (germline): SGHRS, YFSETQ. The CDR3: CASSRQFENTEAFF. For the CDR3, the DNA is TGCGCCAGCAGCAGACAGTTCGAGAACACTGAAGCTTTCTTT.

The chain recombines TRBV15 with TRBJ1-4; D is undetermined. This CDR3 is built from 15 residues. Trimming removed 8 bases at V and 0 bases at J, with 13 bases between. The germline gives CDR1 LNHNV, CDR2 YYDKDF (reference sequence). The DNA for the CDR3 is TGTGCCACCGCGGGCCACAGTGCAACTAATGAAAAACTGTTTTTT. Amino acid sequence: CATAGHSATNEKLFF.

This rearrangement joins TRBV7-3 to TRBJ2-5; TRBD2 might be the D (5 bases). The CDR3 runs to 13 residues. Looked up from germline, CDR1 is SGHTA and CDR2 is FQGTGA. Trimming cost V 5 bases and J 0 bases, with 7 bases left between them. The CDR3 loop is CASSRGNQETQYF. For the CDR3, the DNA is TGTGCCAGCAGCCGGGGTAACCAAGAGACCCAGTACTTC.